The TCR beta chain described here comes from a study of graft-versus-host responses after intestinal transplantation. Overall study: Each recipient received a multivisceral, liver-intestinal, or isolated intestinal graft. Recipients uniformly received anti-thymocyte globulin induction, followed by tacrolimus and steroids for three to four years.

Here immunoSEQ multiplex PCR was the method, and the copy in TCRdb shows in-frame clones only, minus some. This table holds about 35,000 clones, 90% to 95% found once. This sample comprised PBMCs, obtained 16 days after intestinal transplant. This receptor was identified in a human patient who received an intestinal transplant, so some T cells may come from the graft donor.

CDR3 in amino acids: CASSFAGYGYTF. The CDR3 DNA reads as TGTGCCAGCAGTTTTGCAGGGTATGGCTACACCTTC. The rearrangement joins TRBV28 to TRBJ1-2; TRBD1 is a possible D gene (5 bases). V lost 3 bases, J lost 5 bases, and 7 bases lay in between. This CDR3 is 12 amino acids long. Germline V gene data show CDR1 as MDHEN and CDR2 as SYDVKM.